This TCR beta chain was captured in a study of blood T cell repertoires in COVID-19. About the research overall: From T cells, B-cell-depleted T cells, or PBMCs came the material, which was cDNA or gDNA.

CDR1 and CDR2 (germline): MNHNS, SASEGT. Deletions cut 2 bases from V and 7 bases from J, with 17 bases between. The CDR3 covers 15 residues. Authors' methods: Amplification from reference gene primers served as the basis for estimated nucleated cell counts. TCRdb keeps only in-frame clones here, not all; method: immunoSEQ multiplex PCR. From that table come the V and J calls and clone size; the DNA was used to work out D and trimming. The sample shows over 120,000 clones, around 83% of them seen only once. V and J are TRBV6-1 and TRBJ1-2; no clear D. Sequences were obtained from peripheral blood. The source of this sequence is a man aged 60 to 75 with active or convalescent COVID-19. CDR3 loop: CASSESLGRAGGYTF. CDR3 DNA: TGTGCCAGCAGTGAATCTCTTGGGAGAGCGGGTGGCTACACCTTC.